This TCR beta chain was recorded in a study of T cell changes during pregnancy in multiple sclerosis. Sequenced by immunoSEQ multiplex PCR; TCRdb stores in-frame clones only, minus some. The sample lists tens of thousands of clones, approximately 90% occurring once. The sequence was obtained from a female donor with multiple sclerosis, enrolled in a pregnancy study. Sequencing used CD4+ T cells from peripheral blood mononuclear cells, obtained in the second trimester of pregnancy.

As DNA, the CDR3 is TGCAGCGTTGGAGGGAGGAGAGCGGGGGAATTCAATGAGCAGTTCTTC. Translated: CSVGGRRAGEFNEQFF. The chain joins TRBV29-1 to TRBJ2-1, with 8 bases matching TRBD2. The germline V gene encodes CDR1 SQVTM and CDR2 ANQGSEA. V was clipped by 4 bases and J by 6 bases; unmatched bases: 14. The CDR3 contains 16 residues.